This T cell receptor beta chain was recorded in a study of blood T cell repertoires in COVID-19. Study summary: The cDNA or gDNA used as material had been derived from T cells, B-cell-depleted T cells, or PBMCs.

Original methodology: Estimates of nucleated cell counts were drawn from the amplification of reference gene primers. The data were produced by immunoSEQ multiplex PCR, yet TCRdb's version contains in-frame clones alone and is incomplete. The V and J calls and clone size come from that table; D and trimming were worked out from the DNA. The sample lists 290,000 or so clones, roughly 86% occurring once. The V end lost 4 bases, the J end lost 0 bases, and 6 bases lay between the germline ends. The CDR3 extends over 13 amino acids. Germline CDR1 is KGHSH and CDR2 is LQKENI. The chain joins TRBV18 to TRBJ1-1, with TRBD1 as a possible D gene (5 bases). The receptor comes from a man between 65 and 85 years old with acute or convalescent COVID-19. Sequenced sample: peripheral blood. CDR3 coding DNA: TGTGCCAGCTCACAGGACATGAACACTGAAGCTTTCTTT. Translation gives CASSQDMNTEAFF.